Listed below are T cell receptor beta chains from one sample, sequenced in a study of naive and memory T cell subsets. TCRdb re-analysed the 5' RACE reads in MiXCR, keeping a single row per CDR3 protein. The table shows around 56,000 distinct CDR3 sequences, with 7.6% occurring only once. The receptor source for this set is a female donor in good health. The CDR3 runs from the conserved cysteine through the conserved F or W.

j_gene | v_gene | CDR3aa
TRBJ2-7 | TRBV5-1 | CASSSGQGGPYEQYF
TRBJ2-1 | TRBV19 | CASSTGTTSYNEQFF
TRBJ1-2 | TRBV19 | CASSIVGVGESANYGYTF
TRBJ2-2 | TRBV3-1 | CASSLRGTSGGTGELFF
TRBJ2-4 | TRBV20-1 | CSARGGGMPYIQYF
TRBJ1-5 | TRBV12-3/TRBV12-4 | CASSLLRGQVPRPQHF
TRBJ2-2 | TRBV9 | CASSPRGGRSTGELFF
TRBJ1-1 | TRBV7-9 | CASSRDRGFPEAFF
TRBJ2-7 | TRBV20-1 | CSASLLSYEQYF
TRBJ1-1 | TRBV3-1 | CASSQVRSGGAFF
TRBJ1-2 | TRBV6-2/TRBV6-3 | CASSYAQAGNGDTF
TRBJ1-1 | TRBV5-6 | CASSLESGDAFF
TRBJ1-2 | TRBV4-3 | CASSQTLLDNNYGDTF
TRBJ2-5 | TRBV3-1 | CASSQANRQETQYF
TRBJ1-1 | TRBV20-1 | CSARVLGVNTEAFF
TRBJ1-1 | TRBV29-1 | CSVTERSTEAFF
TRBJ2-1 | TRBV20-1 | CSASSGGAINIEQFF
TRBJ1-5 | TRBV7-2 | CASSLGSRVFGGQPQHF
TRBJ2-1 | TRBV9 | CASSPSSYNEQFF
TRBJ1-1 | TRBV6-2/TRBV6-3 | CASSYWGNTEAFF
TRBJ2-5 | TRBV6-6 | CASSYGETQYF
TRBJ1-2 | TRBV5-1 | CASGNRQGATANYGYTF
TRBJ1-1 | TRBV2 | CASSVGLWGRAFF
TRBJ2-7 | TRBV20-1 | CSASVGQGTEQYF
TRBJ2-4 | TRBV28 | CASSFTGTGGHGPVRAKNIQYF
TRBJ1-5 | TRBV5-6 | CASSTAGRTMNQPQHF
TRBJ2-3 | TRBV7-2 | CASSLTLAGINNF
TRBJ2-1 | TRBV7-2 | CASSGDGSFTHF
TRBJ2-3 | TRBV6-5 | CASSRDRGMADTQYF
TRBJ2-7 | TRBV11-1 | CASSLRAVSYEQYF
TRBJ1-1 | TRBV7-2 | CASSLTGTEAFF
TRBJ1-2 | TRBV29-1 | CSVGGHLNYGYTF
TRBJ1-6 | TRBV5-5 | CASSLRQGQSPLHF
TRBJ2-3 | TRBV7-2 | CASSFKPHGPLAGGPSDTQYF
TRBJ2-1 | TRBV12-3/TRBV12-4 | CASSQGPTSGGNNEQFF
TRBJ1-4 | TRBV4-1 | CASSQGQPTNEKLFF
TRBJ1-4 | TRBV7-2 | CASSLAQTALNEKLFF
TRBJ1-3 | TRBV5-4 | CASSSTRAGGNTIYF
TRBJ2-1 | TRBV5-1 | CASSGGGCDEQFF
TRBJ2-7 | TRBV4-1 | CASSQSVSGNNYEQYF
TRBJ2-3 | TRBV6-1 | CASSQDRFADTQYF
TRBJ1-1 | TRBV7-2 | CASSRDRNTEAFF
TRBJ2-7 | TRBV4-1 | CASSQVNRVHEQYF
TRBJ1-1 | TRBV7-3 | CASSPLGGARSMNTEAFF
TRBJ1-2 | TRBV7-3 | CASSSTPLTGGWGYTF
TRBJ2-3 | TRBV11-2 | CASSLKPMGRAKDTDTQYF
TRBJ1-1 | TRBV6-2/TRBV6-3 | CASSSAVGGGDTEAFF